Listed here is a single TCR beta chain. These data belong to a study of blood T cell repertoires in COVID-19. Study in general: PBMCs, B-cell-depleted T cells, or T cells were the source of the cDNA or gDNA that made up the material.

The CDR3 is 13 residues long. Trimming took 6 bases from V and 8 from J, leaving 14 bases between them. From germline, CDR1 is SGHRS and CDR2 YFSETQ. Original data processing: Quantification of nucleated cells was approximated via reference gene primer amplification. TCRdb's copy holds only in-frame clones and misses some; the assay was immunoSEQ multiplex PCR. The D gene and trimming were derived from the DNA, and the V and J assignments and clone size from that table. Among about 190,000 clones listed, approximately 86% were seen once. The source is a man younger than 40 with acute or convalescent COVID-19. The chain uses TRBV5-1 and TRBJ1-4, with D tentatively TRBD1 (5 bases). The sample consisted of peripheral blood. CDR3 sequence reads: CASNSQGLEKLFF. CDR3 nucleotide sequence: TGCGCCAGCAACTCCCAGGGATTAGAAAAACTGTTTTTT.